The 32 T cell receptor beta chains presented below share a single source sample, sequenced in a study of blood T cell repertoires in COVID-19. Clones were read by immunoSEQ multiplex PCR, and TCRdb kept only the in-frame ones, dropping some. The data contain around 88,000 clones, 65% to 85% of them singletons. Input material: peripheral blood. The receptors come from a woman of 80 years or more with acute or convalescent COVID-19.

The V gene is TRBV9, the J gene TRBJ1-1; tentatively, D is TRBD1 (5 bases). V was cut by 1 base and J by 2 bases, with 9 bases left in between. The V gene's germline CDR1 is SGDLS and CDR2 YYNGEE. The CDR3 extends over 14 amino acids. The CDR3 region is CASSVLQGNTEAFF. The DNA for the CDR3 is TGTGCCAGCAGCGTACTGCAGGGAAACACTGAAGCTTTCTTT. Based on the CDR3 plus reference TRBV9 and TRBJ1-1, the full variable domain is DSGVTQTPKHLITATGQRVTLRCSPRSGDLSVYWYQQSLDQGLQFLIQYYNGEERAKGNILERFSAQQFPDLHSELNLSSLELGDSALYFCASSVLQGNTEAFFGQGTRLTVV.

This chain connects TRBV18 to TRBJ2-7; 8 bases agree with TRBD1. CDR3 length: 14 residues. From germline, CDR1 is KGHSH and CDR2 LQKENI. V was clipped by 3 bases and J by 2 bases; unmatched bases: 3. CDR3 in DNA: TGTGCCAGCTCACCGGGACAGGCTCCCTACGAGCAGTACTTC. Protein product: CASSPGQAPYEQYF.

This rearrangement joins TRBV7-3 to TRBJ1-2, with 10 nucleotides matching TRBD1. V dropped 0 bases and J dropped 8; count of bases not matched to a gene: 3. CDR1 and CDR2 (germline): SGHTA, FQGTGA. The CDR3 has 14 residues. The CDR3 reads CASSLTGQGNGYTF. The CDR3 bases are TGTGCCAGCAGCTTAACGGGACAGGGGAACGGCTACACCTTC.

In this sample, this clone turned up a few times. The chain employs TRBV5-4 and TRBJ2-7; tentative D call: TRBD1 (6 bases). The germline CDR1 and CDR2 sequences are SGHNT and YYREEE (reference sequence). V lost 4 bases, J lost 6 bases, and 14 bases lay in between. This CDR3 comprises 13 residues. The chain's CDR3 is CASSVQGTGEQYF. DNA for the CDR3: TGTGCCAGCAGCGTACAGGGTACAGGCGAGCAGTACTTC.

The J gene is TRBJ2-2, the V gene TRBV15; D is possibly TRBD2 (6 bases). CDR1 is LNHNV, CDR2 YYDKDF, per germline (reference sequence). Trimming removed 1 base at V and 0 bases at J, with 12 bases between. The CDR3 runs to 17 residues. CDR3 region: CATSRVRGTANTGELFF. The CDR3 nucleotides are TGTGCCACCAGCAGAGTACGGGGGACGGCGAACACCGGGGAGCTGTTTTTT.

The CDR3: CASSFGAGGNQPQHF. The CDR3 region has the DNA TGTGCCAGCAGCTTTGGAGCGGGTGGCAATCAGCCCCAGCATTTT. The chain couples TRBV7-2 to TRBJ1-5; the D is unclear. This CDR3 is built from 15 residues. Between the trimmed V and J ends, which lost 3 bases and 2 bases, there was a span of 11 bases. Germline values: CDR1 SGHTA, CDR2 FQGNSA. Filled out from reference TRBV7-2 and TRBJ1-5, the complete variable domain reads GAGVSQSPSNKVTEKGKDVELRCDPISGHTALYWYRQSLGQGLEFLIYFQGNSAPDKSGLPSDRFSAERTGGSVSTLTIQRTQQEDSAVYLCASSFGAGGNQPQHFGDGTRLSIL.

This clone was seen only once. This chain uses TRBV15 with TRBJ2-7; possible D gene TRBD1, 6 bases. This CDR3 spans 13 amino acids. The germline gives CDR1 LNHNV, CDR2 YYDKDF (reference sequence). Trimming cost V 3 bases and J 4 bases, with 10 bases left between them. Written as DNA, the CDR3 is TGTGCCACCAGCAGTAACACAGGGTACGAGCAGTACGTC. This gives the protein CATSSNTGYEQYV.

The chain carries TRBV28 and TRBJ1-2; perhaps TRBD1 as D (6 bases). Deletions cut 6 bases from V and 8 bases from J, with 19 bases between. The CDR3 is 14 amino acids. The germline V gene encodes CDR1 MDHEN and CDR2 SYDVKM. The chain's CDR3 is CASSTPRGGRGYTF. CDR3 nucleotides: TGTGCCAGCAGCACACCGAGGGGGGGCAGGGGCTACACCTTC.

The genes are TRBV5-4 and TRBJ1-2, with 10 bases matching TRBD1. Germline V gives CDR1 SGHNT, CDR2 YYREEE (reference sequence). V lost 4 bases, J lost 0 bases, and 3 bases stayed unmatched. This CDR3 contains 15 residues. CDR3 DNA sequence: TGTGCCAGCAGCCTGGGACAGGGGTCTAACTATGGCTACACCTTC. It codes for CASSLGQGSNYGYTF.

The chain couples TRBV29-1 to TRBJ1-2; D perhaps matches TRBD1 (6 bases). Germline CDR1 is SQVTM and CDR2 is ANQGSEA. This CDR3 has 12 amino acids. The germline V and J ends were trimmed by 6 bases and 7 bases, with 15 bases remaining between them. CDR3 amino acids: CSVNSGAPGYTF. The CDR3 nucleotides read TGCAGCGTGAACTCAGGGGCCCCTGGCTACACCTTC.

This clone was recorded only once. The V call is TRBV2, the J call TRBJ1-4, with D unresolved. The CDR3 totals 14 residues. Trimming shortened V by 3 bases and J by 11 bases, and 16 bases separated the two germline ends. Germline V CDR1 and CDR2: SNHLY, FYNNEI. The CDR3 protein is CASSDGSRDGKLFF. CDR3 nucleotides: TGTGCCAGCAGTGATGGGAGCCGGGATGGGAAACTGTTTTTT.

The chain employs TRBV19 and TRBJ1-2; possible D gene TRBD1, 6 bases. The V end lost 11 bases, the J end lost 4 bases, and 20 bases lay between the germline ends. CDR1 is LNHDA, CDR2 SQIVND, per germline (reference sequence). The CDR3 totals 14 residues. The CDR3 DNA is TGTGCCTCCGAGGACCCGCCCAGGGGCTATGGCTACACCTTC. Translation: CASEDPPRGYGYTF.

CDR3 amino acids: CASSPGGKSGANVLTF. Written as DNA, the CDR3 is TGTGCCAGCTCACCAGGGGGGAAGTCTGGGGCCAACGTCCTGACTTTC. The chain links TRBV18 to TRBJ2-6; weak D call: TRBD2 (6 bases). CDR3 length: 16 amino acids. V was cut by 2 bases and J by 1 base, with 9 bases left in between. CDR1 and CDR2 from the germline V gene are KGHSH and LQKENI.

This clone was found a few times. This chain connects TRBV10-3 to TRBJ1-3; D call uncertain. Germline values: CDR1 ENHRY, CDR2 SYGVKD. V was trimmed by 4 bases and J by 0 bases, leaving 13 bases between them. The CDR3 has 16 residues. The chain's CDR3 is CAISGPGSSSGNTIYF. CDR3 sequence (DNA): TGTGCCATCAGTGGCCCCGGGAGCTCCTCTGGAAACACCATATATTTT.

The rearrangement uses TRBV10-3 and TRBJ1-4; D perhaps matches TRBD1 (6 bases). Germline V gene data show CDR1 as ENHRY and CDR2 as SYGVKD. The CDR3 consists of 14 residues. The V gene lost 4 bases and the J gene lost 5 bases, with 11 bases spanning the gap. CDR3 DNA: TGTGCCATCAGTGCTCAGGGGAACAATGAAAAACTGTTTTTT. Translation gives CAISAQGNNEKLFF.

The J gene is TRBJ1-1, the V gene TRBV11-2; D perhaps matches TRBD1 (6 bases). The germline V and J ends were trimmed by 5 bases and 6 bases, with 10 bases remaining between them. This CDR3 has 12 residues. Germline V lookup: CDR1 SGHAT, CDR2 FQNNGV. The DNA of the CDR3 is TGTGCCAGCAGCCATTCAGGGGCTGAAGCTTTCTTT. This encodes CASSHSGAEAFF.

The chain has TRBV2 and TRBJ1-5, with unresolved D. V shed 5 bases and J shed 0 bases, with 11 bases lying between them. The CDR3 sequence is 15 residues long. Looked up from germline, CDR1 is SNHLY and CDR2 is FYNNEI. CDR3 loop: CASSRRGYSNQPQHF. The CDR3 bases are TGTGCCAGCAGTCGCAGAGGGTATAGCAATCAGCCCCAGCATTTT.

V and J are TRBV19 and TRBJ1-5; D remains unclear. Germline V CDR1 and CDR2: LNHDA, SQIVND (reference sequence). V gave up 2 bases and J gave up 4 bases, with 12 bases separating them. This CDR3 is 15 amino acids long. The CDR3 here is CASSISSSGNQPQHF. The CDR3 coding sequence is TGTGCCAGTAGTATAAGCTCTTCGGGAAATCAGCCCCAGCATTTT.

V usage is TRBV19 and J usage is TRBJ1-4, with TRBD1 matching over 7 bases. Trimming at V came to 8 bases and at J to 0 bases, leaving 9 bases not matched to a gene. This CDR3 has 16 residues. Germline assignment: CDR1 LNHDA and CDR2 SQIVND (reference sequence). CDR3 in DNA: TGTGCCAGTCGCAACAGGGGCGCTGCAACTAATGAAAAACTGTTTTTT. Protein product: CASRNRGAATNEKLFF. Supplemented by reference TRBV19 and TRBJ1-4, the full variable domain reads DGGITQSPKYLFRKEGQNVTLSCEQNLNHDAMYWYRQDPGQGLRLIYYSQIVNDFQKGDIAEGYSVSREKKESFPLTVTSAQKNPTAFYLCASRNRGAATNEKLFFGSGTQLSVL.

The chain joins TRBV10-3 to TRBJ1-2; D remains ambiguous. Germline V lookup: CDR1 ENHRY, CDR2 SYGVKD. The CDR3 is made up of 14 amino acids. V was cut by 5 bases and J by 8 bases, with 18 bases left in between. For the CDR3, the DNA is TGTGCCATCAGTCCGGGAGGCGGGTCTGAAGGCTACACCTTC. It encodes CAISPGGGSEGYTF.

V is TRBV18 and J is TRBJ1-1; TRBD1 matches 7 bases. Looked up from germline, CDR1 is KGHSH and CDR2 is LQKENI. After removal of 4 bases from V and 1 base from J, the junction contained 6 bases not matched to a gene. This CDR3 comprises 15 residues. The CDR3 DNA sequence: TGTGCCAGCTCACATGAGGGGGCTCCGAACACTGAAGCTTTCTTT. Its protein is CASSHEGAPNTEAFF.

The V call is TRBV28, the J call TRBJ2-7; 14 bases align to TRBD2. The germline gives CDR1 MDHEN, CDR2 SYDVKM. The CDR3 totals 18 residues. The J segment lost 6 bases and the V segment lost 6 bases, leaving 16 bases of the junction unmatched. This CDR3 reads CASSSAGTSGGRLTEQYV. DNA for the CDR3: TGTGCCAGCAGCTCCGCCGGGACTAGCGGGGGCAGGCTTACCGAGCAGTACGTC.

This chain joins TRBV5-1 and TRBJ1-1, with D possibly matching TRBD1 (5 bases). V was shortened by 2 bases and J by 5 bases, with 13 bases between the two germline ends. Germline V gene lookup returns CDR1 SGHRS and CDR2 YFSETQ. The CDR3 extends over 14 amino acids. The CDR3 bases are TGCGCCAGCAGCTTAGTGGGGGGTTGGACTGAAGCTTTCTTT. The encoded protein is CASSLVGGWTEAFF.

The table lists this clone with a few counts. The J gene is TRBJ1-5, the V gene TRBV6-2 or TRBV6-3, with TRBD1 matching over 7 bases. The CDR3 covers 15 residues. Germline assignment: CDR1 MNHEY and CDR2 SVGEGT. Losses at the gene ends were 2 bases for V and 2 bases for J; bases not matched to a gene: 3. CDR3 region: CASSYQGQGNQPQHF. CDR3 nucleotides: TGTGCCAGCAGTTACCAAGGACAGGGCAATCAGCCCCAGCATTTT.

This chain uses TRBV7-8 with TRBJ1-2; D unresolved. The CDR3 sequence is 16 residues long. CDR1 SGHVS and CDR2 FQNEAQ come from the germline V gene. With 1 base removed from V and 0 bases from J, the gap between germline ends came to 12 bases. CDR3 sequence (DNA): TGTGCCAGCAGCTTAGATGGGAGGGAAGCTAACTATGGCTACACCTTC. Protein product: CASSLDGREANYGYTF.

The genes are TRBV3-1 (or the pseudogene TRBV3-2) and TRBJ1-6, with 9 bases identical to TRBD1. V lost 7 bases, J lost 6 bases, and 10 bases stayed unmatched. Germline V gene sequence: CDR1 LGHDT, CDR2 YNNKEL (reference sequence). This CDR3 is 16 amino acids long. The CDR3 loop is CASTPSGTGPNSPLHF. The CDR3 DNA follows: TGTGCCAGCACCCCTTCCGGGACAGGGCCTAATTCACCCCTCCACTTT.

The CDR3 DNA sequence: TGTGCCAGCACCGGAACCGACAGGAACTATGGCTACACCTTC. The encoded protein is CASTGTDRNYGYTF. The chain has TRBV6-5 and TRBJ1-2; perhaps TRBD1 as D (6 bases). CDR1 and CDR2 from the germline V gene are MNHEY and SVGAGI. V gave up 7 bases and J gave up 2 bases, with 14 bases separating them. The length of the CDR3 is 14 residues.

The CDR3 DNA reads as TGTGCCAGCAGCACTGAGAGGTACGAGCAGTACTTC. It yields the protein CASSTERYEQYF. The gene calls are TRBV5-8 and TRBJ2-7; the D is unclear. Germline assignment: CDR1 SGHTS and CDR2 YDEGEE. This CDR3 spans 12 amino acids. The V gene lost 4 bases and the J gene lost 4 bases, with 9 bases spanning the gap.

The J gene is TRBJ2-2, the V gene TRBV18, with 8 nucleotides matching TRBD2. With 0 bases clipped from V and 3 bases from J, the junction kept 0 bases outside the gene matches. The CDR3 extends over 15 amino acids. The germline V gene encodes CDR1 KGHSH and CDR2 LQKENI. The CDR3 loop is CASSPPGRDTGELFF. CDR3 sequence (DNA): TGTGCCAGCTCACCACCCGGGAGGGACACCGGGGAGCTGTTTTTT.

The chain combines TRBV27 with TRBJ2-2, with TRBD2 matching over 8 bases. The trim removed 3 bases at V and 2 bases at J, leaving 5 bases unmatched. The CDR3 has 16 residues. Germline V lookup: CDR1 MNHEY, CDR2 SMNVEV (reference sequence). Here the CDR3 DNA reads TGTGCCAGCAGTTTCCGTAGCGGGGCTAACACCGGGGAGCTGTTTTTT. Its translation is CASSFRSGANTGELFF.

This chain links TRBV5-4 with TRBJ2-3; 8 positions match TRBD2. Germline V gene lookup returns CDR1 SGHNT and CDR2 YYREEE (reference sequence). The CDR3 is 14 residues long. Trimming cost V 1 base and J 6 bases; bases outside gene matches: 4. CDR3 nucleotide sequence: TGTGCCAGCAGCTTGCCCGGGGGGGCTGATACGCAGTATTTT. Its protein is CASSLPGGADTQYF.

CDR3 protein: CASSTEGGQYV. The DNA for the CDR3 is TGTGCCAGCAGTACAGAAGGGGGTCAGTACGTC. The V call is TRBV28, the J call TRBJ2-7; D perhaps matches TRBD1 (6 bases). Germline CDR1 reads MDHEN; CDR2 reads SYDVKM. V shed 5 bases and J shed 10 bases, with 12 bases lying between them. The CDR3 consists of 11 residues.